The 5 T cell receptor beta chains presented below share a single source sample, sequenced in a study of response to subunit inactivated influenza vaccine. TCRdb reprocessed the RT-PCR reads with MiXCR, giving one entry per CDR3 protein. The sample carries about 780,000 distinct CDR3 sequences, approximately 17% recorded once. The sample consisted of PBMCs from blood, taken more than 4 days after vaccination. The receptor set was obtained from a man between 50 and 59 years old who received an inactivated influenza vaccine.

This chain links TRBV11-2 with TRBJ2-5; TRBD2 matches 12 bases. CDR3 length: 16 amino acids. The germline V gene has CDR1 SGHAT and CDR2 FQNNGV. J was trimmed by 4 bases and V by 5 bases; bases with no gene match: 8. CDR3 bases: TGTGCCAGCAGCCCCCAACTAGCGGGAGGAGGAGAGACCCAGTACTTC. The encoded protein is CASSPQLAGGGETQYF. The full variable domain, with the rest looked up from reference TRBV11-2 and TRBJ2-5, is EAGVAQSPRYKIIEKRQSVAFWCNPISGHATLYWYQQILGQGPKLLIQFQNNGVVDDSQLPKDRFSAERLKGVDSTLKIQPAKLEDSAVYLCASSPQLAGGGETQYFGPGTRLLVL.

This clonotype appeared a few times. V is TRBV7-2 and J is TRBJ2-7; perhaps TRBD2 as D (6 bases). V was cut by 4 bases and J by 3 bases, with 16 bases left in between. This CDR3 has 15 residues. Looked up from germline, CDR1 is SGHTA and CDR2 is FQGNSA. CDR3 in DNA: TGTGCCAGCAGCTCGGAGGGGTACCGCAGCTACGAGCAGTACTTC. This gives the protein CASSSEGYRSYEQYF. The full variable domain, in which reference TRBV7-2 and TRBJ2-7 provide the parts outside the CDR3, is GAGVSQSPSNKVTEKGKDVELRCDPISGHTALYWYRQSLGQGLEFLIYFQGNSAPDKSGLPSDRFSAERTGGSVSTLTIQRTQQEDSAVYLCASSSEGYRSYEQYFGPGTRLTVT.

The chain is built from TRBV29-1 and TRBJ2-1, with 8 positions matching TRBD2. With 2 bases clipped from V and 0 bases from J, the junction kept 9 bases outside the gene matches. Germline CDR1 SQVTM, CDR2 ANQGSEA. This CDR3 is built from 17 residues. CDR3 amino acids: CSVEKRGRSGSYNEQFF. In nucleotides, the CDR3 is TGCAGCGTTGAAAAGCGGGGGAGGTCTGGCTCCTACAATGAGCAGTTCTTC.

The chain couples TRBV4-3 to TRBJ2-3; tentatively, D is TRBD2 (6 bases). The CDR3 covers 16 residues. Trimming took off 0 bases at V and 3 bases at J, with 13 bases between the two ends. Germline V gene sequence: CDR1 LGHNA, CDR2 YSLEER. CDR3 region: CASSQETSIGTDTQYF. The DNA for the CDR3 is TGCGCCAGCAGCCAAGAAACTAGCATTGGTACAGATACGCAGTATTTT.

The rearrangement joins TRBV29-1 to TRBJ1-5, with 7 bases matching TRBD1. Germline values: CDR1 SQVTM, CDR2 ANQGSEA. The CDR3 consists of 13 residues. J lost 5 bases, V lost 7 bases, and 8 bases had no gene match. The CDR3 DNA sequence: TGCAGCGCCTCCGGGACAGAAGATCAGCCCCAGCATTTT. Amino acids: CSASGTEDQPQHF.